This T cell receptor beta chain was identified during a study of T cells in Graves' hyperthyroidism and ophthalmopathy. There are 13 residues in the CDR3. The V and J ends lost 8 bases and 3 bases respectively, with 12 bases between them. Germline values: CDR1 KGHDR, CDR2 SFDVKD. Source material for PBMCs was about 10 ml fresh peripheral blood. At least ten counts were recorded for this clonotype. The investigators amplified TCR beta CDR3 regions from RNA transcripts. Using the HTBI primer set, a first-round RT-PCR was run on the TCR CDR3. TCRdb called the multiplex PCR reads again in MiXCR, with one record for every CDR3 protein. The profile covers about 480,000 distinct CDR3 sequences, with approximately 15% appearing a single time and about 17% taken by the ten largest.

The sequencing sample was made of blood. This TCR derives from a woman between 18 and 30 years old with Graves' hyperthyroidism. The chain recombines TRBV24-1 with TRBJ1-1; D unclear. The CDR3 DNA is TGTGCCACCACCGCGGCAGGCGACACTGAAGCTTTCTTT. Encoded protein: CATTAAGDTEAFF.